These 8 T cell receptor beta chains came from one sample sequenced in a study of T cell responses to AZD1222 COVID-19 vaccine. Only in-frame clones appear in the TCRdb table, and some are missing; sequencing was by immunoSEQ multiplex PCR. The table includes about 96,000 clones, 75% to 90% detected once. This specimen was peripheral blood, taken on day 0 of AZD1222 vaccination. Receptors originate from an adult in good health.

The chain recombines TRBV13 with TRBJ2-2, with 7 bases aligning to TRBD1. This CDR3 is built from 15 residues. The germline V gene has CDR1 PRHDT and CDR2 FYEKMQ (reference sequence). V shed 5 bases and J 3 bases; nucleotides not matched to a gene: 6. The chain's CDR3 is CASSTTTGYTGELFF. Written as DNA, the CDR3 is TGTGCCAGCAGCACCACGACAGGGTACACCGGGGAGCTGTTTTTT.

The CDR3: CASSPWTSGRGSGELFF. Written as DNA, the CDR3 is TGTGCCAGCAGCCCCTGGACTAGCGGGAGAGGATCCGGGGAGCTGTTTTTT. V usage is TRBV13 and J usage is TRBJ2-2, with 13 bases that match TRBD2. This CDR3 comprises 17 residues. Losses at the gene ends were 5 bases for V and 6 bases for J; bases not matched to a gene: 9. Germline V gene lookup returns CDR1 PRHDT and CDR2 FYEKMQ (reference sequence).

The CDR3, as DNA: TGTGCCAGCAGCCCCCAAGGGGGCTGGATTAGAAATGAGCAGTTCTTC. Translated: CASSPQGGWIRNEQFF. The V gene is TRBV3-1 (or the pseudogene TRBV3-2), the J gene TRBJ2-1, with TRBD1 identical over 7 bases. V shed 4 bases, J shed 7 bases, and the junction held 13 bases outside the gene matches. Per germline, CDR1 LGHDT and CDR2 YNNKEL (reference sequence). The CDR3 consists of 16 residues.

Written as DNA, the CDR3 is TGTGCCAGTAGCGGACTGGTTGGGTCCTACGAGCAGTACTTC. Encoded protein: CASSGLVGSYEQYF. J is TRBJ2-7 and V is TRBV19, with a possible D match to TRBD2 (5 bases). The CDR3 extends over 14 amino acids. The germline V gene encodes CDR1 LNHDA and CDR2 SQIVND (reference sequence). Trimming removed 6 bases at V and 1 base at J, with 13 bases between. Combining the CDR3 with reference TRBV19 and TRBJ2-7 gives the whole variable domain DGGITQSPKYLFRKEGQNVTLSCEQNLNHDAMYWYRQDPGQGLRLIYYSQIVNDFQKGDIAEGYSVSREKKESFPLTVTSAQKNPTAFYLCASSGLVGSYEQYFGPGTRLTVT.

This rearrangement joins TRBV19 to TRBJ1-5; D remains ambiguous. Trimming removed 1 base at V and 4 bases at J, with 11 bases between. This CDR3 comprises 15 residues. CDR1 and CDR2 (germline): LNHDA, SQIVND (reference sequence). The CDR3 DNA sequence: TGTGCCAGTAGTATAGCTGATAGCAGGAATCAGCCCCAGCATTTT. Amino acid sequence: CASSIADSRNQPQHF. The full variable domain, in which reference TRBV19 and TRBJ1-5 provide the parts outside the CDR3, is DGGITQSPKYLFRKEGQNVTLSCEQNLNHDAMYWYRQDPGQGLRLIYYSQIVNDFQKGDIAEGYSVSREKKESFPLTVTSAQKNPTAFYLCASSIADSRNQPQHFGDGTRLSIL.

There are a few counts of this clone. The chain is built from TRBV6-4 and TRBJ2-1; TRBD2 matches 8 bases. From germline, CDR1 is MRHNA and CDR2 SNTAGT. The CDR3 length is 14 residues. The ends lost 4 bases at V and 6 bases at J; junction bases unmatched: 5. The CDR3 sequence is CASSAIAGSNEQFF. In DNA, the CDR3 is TGTGCCAGCAGTGCGATAGCGGGATCCAATGAGCAGTTCTTC.

V and J are TRBV11-2 and TRBJ2-1, with 9 bases that match TRBD2. Germline CDR1 and CDR2: SGHAT and FQNNGV. The CDR3 covers 16 residues. Losses at the gene ends were 5 bases for V and 2 bases for J; bases not matched to a gene: 7. The CDR3 coding sequence is TGTGCCAGCAGCCCCTTGGCTAGCGGGGCCTACAATGAGCAGTTCTTC. It specifies CASSPLASGAYNEQFF.

DNA of the CDR3: TGTGCCAGCAGTTTAGGGACAGAGAATCAGCCCCAGCATTTT. Protein sequence: CASSLGTENQPQHF. The chain has TRBV28 and TRBJ1-5; TRBD1 matches 7 bases. This CDR3 is 14 amino acids long. Germline CDR1 and CDR2: MDHEN and SYDVKM. The junction had 2 bases not matched to a gene; V was cut back by 2 bases and J by 4 bases.